This T cell receptor beta chain was profiled in a study of response to subunit inactivated influenza vaccine (dated by TCRdb to about 2018). Concerning the study at large: The study used deep quantitative T cell receptor repertoire profiling to track responses to a trivalent subunit inactivated influenza vaccine.

What the work shows at the level of the full study, not this receptor alone: The authors suggested that each seasonal influenza vaccination may recruit only a limited number of new T cells.

This clonotype was detected many times. No cognate antigen has been identified for it. Per-nucleotide qualities are absent, and no much larger clonotype sits a single base away. The protocol used for the library was RT-PCR. The sequencer listed for this sample is Illumina HiSeq 2500. In-frame beta chains were kept once TCRdb had trimmed the public reads at Q25 with fastp and called clones with MiXCR. Identical CDR3 protein sequences are pooled into one entry, listed with their most common genes and DNA. The sample table records about 700,000 distinct CDR3 sequences; roughly 13% of these occur just once. Around 6.5% of the sample is taken by the ten largest. This TCR derives from a man aged 45-65 years who received an inactivated influenza vaccine. Donor details come from another sample of the same person, matched by shared clones. Sequences were derived from PBMCs from blood, sampled 14 to 15 days before vaccination.

In nucleotides, the sequence is TGTGCCAGCAGCCGCAGAATCACAGATACGCAGTATTTT. Its protein product is CASSRRITDTQYF. Here the chain combines TRBV5-6 and TRBJ2-3; the D gene lacks a confident call. There are 13 amino acids in the CDR3, from cysteine to phenylalanine inclusive. The kept DNA is CDR3 alone, 39 bases in frame from the first base. Taken from the germline V gene, the CDR1 and CDR2 loops are SGHDT and YYEEEE. The junction carries 8 bases between V and J, which are trimmed by 4 bases and 2 bases respectively. Extended through the reference TRBV5-6 and TRBJ2-3 proteins, this CDR3 yields the full variable domain: DAGVTQSPTHLIKTRGQQVTLRCSPKSGHDTVSWYQQALGQGPQFIFQYYEEEERQRGNFPDRFSGHQFPNYSSELNVNALLLGDSALYLCASSRRITDTQYFGPGTRLTVL.